This T cell receptor beta chain was sequenced for a study of identical twins. TCRdb analysed the 5' RACE reads with MiXCR anew, one entry per CDR3 protein. This sample has about 530,000 distinct CDR3 sequences, with around 22% found just once. Remarks on this clonotype: The antigen is undetermined.

General study results and limits: Abundant beta clonotypes from cord blood bore fewer insertions; memory repertoires lacked this pattern. Surplus twin overlap in beta out-of-frame sequences was less pronounced.

The CDR3 extends over 19 amino acids. CDR1 is MNHEY, CDR2 SMNVEV, per germline (reference sequence). The V end was cut by 1 base, the J end by 4 bases, with 22 bases between. Among all donors, each was a healthy Caucasian. These same data were also listed under a study on yellow fever vaccine responses in identical twins. This second study says: Twins' vaccine T cell responses reportedly seemed partly convergent and partly personalized.

This clonotype originated in a woman younger than 35 in good health. Sequencing was performed on CD4+ T cells sorted from blood. V usage is TRBV27 and J usage is TRBJ2-2; tentatively, D is TRBD1 (5 bases). This CDR3 reads CASSLWGRSGLGTTGELFF. CDR3 nucleotide sequence: TGTGCCAGCAGTTTATGGGGCAGGTCAGGGCTTGGAACCACCGGGGAGCTGTTTTTT.